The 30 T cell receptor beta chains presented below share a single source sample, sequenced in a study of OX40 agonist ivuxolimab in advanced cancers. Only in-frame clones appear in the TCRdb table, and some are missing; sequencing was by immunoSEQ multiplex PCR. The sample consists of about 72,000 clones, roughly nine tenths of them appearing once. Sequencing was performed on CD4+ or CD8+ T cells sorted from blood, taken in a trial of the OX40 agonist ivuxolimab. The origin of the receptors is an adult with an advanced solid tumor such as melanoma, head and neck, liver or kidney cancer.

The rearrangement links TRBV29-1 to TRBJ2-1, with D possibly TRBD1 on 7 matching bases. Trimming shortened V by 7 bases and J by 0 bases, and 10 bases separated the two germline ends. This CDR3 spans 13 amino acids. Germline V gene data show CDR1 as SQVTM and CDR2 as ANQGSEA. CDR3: CSGGDSSYNEQFF. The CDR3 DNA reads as TGCAGCGGGGGGGACAGCTCCTACAATGAGCAGTTCTTC.

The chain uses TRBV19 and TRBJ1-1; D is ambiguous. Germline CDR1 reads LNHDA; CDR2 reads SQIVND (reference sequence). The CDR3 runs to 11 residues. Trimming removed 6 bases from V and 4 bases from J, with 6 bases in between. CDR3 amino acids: CASSWRTEAFF. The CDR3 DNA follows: TGTGCCAGTAGCTGGCGCACTGAAGCTTTCTTT.

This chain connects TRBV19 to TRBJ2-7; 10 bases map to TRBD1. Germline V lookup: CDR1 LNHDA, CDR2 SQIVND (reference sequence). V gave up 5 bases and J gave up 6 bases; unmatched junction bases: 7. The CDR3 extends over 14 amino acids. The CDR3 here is CASSSPWTGGEQYF. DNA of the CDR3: TGTGCCAGTAGTTCTCCTTGGACAGGGGGCGAGCAGTACTTC. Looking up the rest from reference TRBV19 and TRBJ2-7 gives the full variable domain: DGGITQSPKYLFRKEGQNVTLSCEQNLNHDAMYWYRQDPGQGLRLIYYSQIVNDFQKGDIAEGYSVSREKKESFPLTVTSAQKNPTAFYLCASSSPWTGGEQYFGPGTRLTVT.

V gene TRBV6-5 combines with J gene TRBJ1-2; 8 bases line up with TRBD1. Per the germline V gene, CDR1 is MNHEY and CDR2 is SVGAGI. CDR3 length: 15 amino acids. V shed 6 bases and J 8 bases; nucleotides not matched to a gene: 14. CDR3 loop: CASSPPGQGSLGYTF. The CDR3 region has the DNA TGTGCCAGCAGCCCCCCCGGACAGGGCTCTCTGGGCTACACCTTC.

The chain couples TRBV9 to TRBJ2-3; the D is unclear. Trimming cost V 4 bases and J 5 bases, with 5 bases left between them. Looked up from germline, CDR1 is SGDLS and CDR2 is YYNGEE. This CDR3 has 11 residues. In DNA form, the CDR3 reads TGTGCCAGCAGCTGGAGAGATACGCAGTATTTT. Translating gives CASSWRDTQYF.

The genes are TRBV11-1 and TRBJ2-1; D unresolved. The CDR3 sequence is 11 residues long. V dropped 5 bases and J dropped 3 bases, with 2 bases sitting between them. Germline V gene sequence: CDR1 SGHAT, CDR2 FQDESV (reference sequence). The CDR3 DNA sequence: TGTGCCAGCAGCCACTACAATGAGCAGTTCTTC. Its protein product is CASSHYNEQFF.

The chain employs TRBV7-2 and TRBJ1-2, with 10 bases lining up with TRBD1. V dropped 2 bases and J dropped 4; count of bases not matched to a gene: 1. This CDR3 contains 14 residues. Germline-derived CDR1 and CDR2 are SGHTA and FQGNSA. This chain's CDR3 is CASSLRTGGYGYTF. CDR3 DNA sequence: TGTGCCAGCAGCTTAAGGACAGGGGGCTATGGCTACACCTTC.

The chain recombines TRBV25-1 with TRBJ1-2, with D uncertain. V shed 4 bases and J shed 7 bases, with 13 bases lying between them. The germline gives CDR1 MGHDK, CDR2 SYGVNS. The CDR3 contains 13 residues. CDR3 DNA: TGTGCCAGCAGTGTTGGTTTGCCTGCTGGCTACACCTTC. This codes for CASSVGLPAGYTF.

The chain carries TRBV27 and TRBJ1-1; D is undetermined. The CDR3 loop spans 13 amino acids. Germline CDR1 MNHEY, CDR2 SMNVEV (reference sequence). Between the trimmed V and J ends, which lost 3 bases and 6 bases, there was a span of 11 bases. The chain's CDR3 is CASSFLDNPEAFF. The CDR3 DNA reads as TGTGCCAGCAGTTTCCTCGACAATCCTGAAGCTTTCTTT.

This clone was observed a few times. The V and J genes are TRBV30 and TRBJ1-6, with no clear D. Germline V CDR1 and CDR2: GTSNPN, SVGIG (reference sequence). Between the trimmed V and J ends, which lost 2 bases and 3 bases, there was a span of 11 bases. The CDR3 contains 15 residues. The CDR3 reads CAWSPDGYYNSPLHF. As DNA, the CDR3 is TGTGCCTGGAGTCCGGACGGCTACTATAATTCACCCCTCCACTTT.

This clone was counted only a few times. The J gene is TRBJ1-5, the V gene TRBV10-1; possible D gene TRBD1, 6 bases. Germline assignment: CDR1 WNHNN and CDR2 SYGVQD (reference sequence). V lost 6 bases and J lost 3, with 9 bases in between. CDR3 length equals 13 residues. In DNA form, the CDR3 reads TGCGCCAGCAGCGGACAGCCCAATCAGCCCCAGCATTTT. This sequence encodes CASSGQPNQPQHF.

The DNA for the CDR3 is TGTGCCAGCAGCTTGGGGGACTTCGGGGCCCAGCATTTT. Translated, it gives CASSLGDFGAQHF. The chain combines TRBV5-6 with TRBJ1-5; possibly TRBD1 for D (5 bases). V lost 0 bases and J lost 11, with 12 bases in between. CDR1 SGHDT and CDR2 YYEEEE come from the germline V gene. The CDR3 has 13 residues. Together with reference TRBV5-6 and TRBJ1-5, the CDR3 gives the full variable domain: DAGVTQSPTHLIKTRGQQVTLRCSPKSGHDTVSWYQQALGQGPQFIFQYYEEEERQRGNFPDRFSGHQFPNYSSELNVNALLLGDSALYLCASSLGDFGAQHFGDGTRLSIL.

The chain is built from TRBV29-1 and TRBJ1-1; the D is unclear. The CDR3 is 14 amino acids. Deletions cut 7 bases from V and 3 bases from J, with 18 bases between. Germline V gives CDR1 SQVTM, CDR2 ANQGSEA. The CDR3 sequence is CSAMALFGHTEAFF. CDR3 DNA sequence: TGCAGCGCCATGGCGCTCTTTGGGCACACTGAAGCTTTCTTT.

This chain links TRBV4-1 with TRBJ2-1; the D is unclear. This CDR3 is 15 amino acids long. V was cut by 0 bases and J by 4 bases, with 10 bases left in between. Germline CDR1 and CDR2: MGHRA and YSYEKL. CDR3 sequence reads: CASSQDLTNYNEQFF. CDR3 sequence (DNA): TGCGCCAGCAGCCAAGATTTGACAAATTACAATGAGCAGTTCTTC.

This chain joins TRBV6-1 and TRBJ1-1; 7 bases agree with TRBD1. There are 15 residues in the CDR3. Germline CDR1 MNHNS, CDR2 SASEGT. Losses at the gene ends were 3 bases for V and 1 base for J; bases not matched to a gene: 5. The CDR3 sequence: CASSDEGQPNTEAFF. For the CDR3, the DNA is TGTGCCAGCAGTGATGAGGGACAGCCGAACACTGAAGCTTTCTTT.

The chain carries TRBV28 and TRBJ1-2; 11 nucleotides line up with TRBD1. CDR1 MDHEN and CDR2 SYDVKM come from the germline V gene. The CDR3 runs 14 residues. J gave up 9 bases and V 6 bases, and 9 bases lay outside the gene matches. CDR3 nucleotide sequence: TGTGCCAGCAGGGCCTCCGGGACAGGGGGTAGCTACACCTTC. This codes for CASRASGTGGSYTF.

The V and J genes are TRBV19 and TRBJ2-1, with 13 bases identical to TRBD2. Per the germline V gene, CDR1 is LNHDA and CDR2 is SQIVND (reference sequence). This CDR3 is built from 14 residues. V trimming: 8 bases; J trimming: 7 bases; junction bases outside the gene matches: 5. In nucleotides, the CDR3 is TGTGCCAGTGCAGGACTAGCGGGAGTAAATGAGCAGTTCTTC. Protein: CASAGLAGVNEQFF.

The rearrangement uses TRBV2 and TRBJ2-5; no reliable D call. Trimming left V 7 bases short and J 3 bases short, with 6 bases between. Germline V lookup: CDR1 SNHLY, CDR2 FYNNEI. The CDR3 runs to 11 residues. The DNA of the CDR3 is TGTGCCAGCAAGCTAGAAGAGACCCAGTACTTC. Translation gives CASKLEETQYF.

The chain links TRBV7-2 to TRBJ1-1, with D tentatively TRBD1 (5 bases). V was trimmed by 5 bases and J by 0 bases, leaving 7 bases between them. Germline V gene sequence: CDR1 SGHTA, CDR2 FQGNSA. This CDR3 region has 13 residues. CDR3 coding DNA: TGTGCCAGCAGCCGAGGGGTGAACACTGAAGCTTTCTTT. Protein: CASSRGVNTEAFF.

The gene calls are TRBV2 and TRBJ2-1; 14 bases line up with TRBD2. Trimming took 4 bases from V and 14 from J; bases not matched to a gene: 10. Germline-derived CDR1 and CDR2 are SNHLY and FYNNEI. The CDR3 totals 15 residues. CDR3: CASSGLAGGLGSKFF. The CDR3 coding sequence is TGTGCCAGCAGTGGACTAGCGGGGGGGCTTGGGTCTAAGTTCTTC.

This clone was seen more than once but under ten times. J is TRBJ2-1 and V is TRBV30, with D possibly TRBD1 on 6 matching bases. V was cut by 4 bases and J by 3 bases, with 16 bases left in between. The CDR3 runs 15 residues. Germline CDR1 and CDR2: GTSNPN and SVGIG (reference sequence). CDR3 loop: CAWKNRVAIYNEQFF. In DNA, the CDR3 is TGTGCCTGGAAGAACAGGGTGGCCATCTACAATGAGCAGTTCTTC.

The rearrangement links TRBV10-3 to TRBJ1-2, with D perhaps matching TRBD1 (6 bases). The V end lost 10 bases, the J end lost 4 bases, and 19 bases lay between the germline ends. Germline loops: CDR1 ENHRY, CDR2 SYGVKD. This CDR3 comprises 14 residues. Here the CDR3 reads CATSGEGGIYGYTF. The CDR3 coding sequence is TGTGCCACCTCCGGGGAGGGGGGCATCTATGGCTACACCTTC.

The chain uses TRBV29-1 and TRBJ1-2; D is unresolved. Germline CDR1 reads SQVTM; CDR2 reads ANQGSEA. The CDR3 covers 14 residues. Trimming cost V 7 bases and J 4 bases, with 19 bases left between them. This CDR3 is CSADPLGKGYGYTF. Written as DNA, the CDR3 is TGCAGCGCCGACCCGTTAGGGAAAGGCTATGGCTACACCTTC.

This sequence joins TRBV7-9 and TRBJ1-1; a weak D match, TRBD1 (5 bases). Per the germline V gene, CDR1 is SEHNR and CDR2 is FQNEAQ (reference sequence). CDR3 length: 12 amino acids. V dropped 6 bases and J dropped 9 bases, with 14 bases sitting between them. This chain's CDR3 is CASSLTEGKAFF. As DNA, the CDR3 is TGTGCCAGCAGTTTGACCGAGGGGAAAGCTTTCTTT.

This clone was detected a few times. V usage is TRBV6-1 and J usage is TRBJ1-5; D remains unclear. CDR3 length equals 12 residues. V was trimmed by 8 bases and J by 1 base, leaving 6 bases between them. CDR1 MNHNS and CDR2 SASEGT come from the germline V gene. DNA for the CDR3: TGTGCCAGCTCCTGGAGCAATCAGCCCCAGCATTTT. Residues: CASSWSNQPQHF.

The chain's CDR3 is CASSRLAGGLDTQYF. The CDR3 DNA is TGTGCCAGCAGTAGACTAGCGGGGGGTTTAGATACGCAGTATTTT. The chain joins TRBV2 to TRBJ2-3; 13 bases align to TRBD2. J lost 5 bases, V lost 5 bases, and 4 bases had no gene match. Germline CDR1 and CDR2: SNHLY and FYNNEI. This CDR3 has 15 residues.

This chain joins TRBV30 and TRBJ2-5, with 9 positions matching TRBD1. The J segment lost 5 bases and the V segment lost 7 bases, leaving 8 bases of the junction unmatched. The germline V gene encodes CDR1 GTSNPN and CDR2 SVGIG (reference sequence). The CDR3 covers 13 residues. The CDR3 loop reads CAFSVDRGETQYF. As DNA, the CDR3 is TGTGCCTTCTCCGTGGACAGGGGCGAGACCCAGTACTTC.

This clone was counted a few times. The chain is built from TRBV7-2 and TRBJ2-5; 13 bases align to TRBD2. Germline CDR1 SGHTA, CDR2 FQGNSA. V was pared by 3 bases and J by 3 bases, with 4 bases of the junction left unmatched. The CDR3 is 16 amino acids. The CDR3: CASSLTLAGGEETQYF. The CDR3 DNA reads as TGTGCCAGCAGCTTGACACTAGCGGGGGGGGAAGAGACCCAGTACTTC.

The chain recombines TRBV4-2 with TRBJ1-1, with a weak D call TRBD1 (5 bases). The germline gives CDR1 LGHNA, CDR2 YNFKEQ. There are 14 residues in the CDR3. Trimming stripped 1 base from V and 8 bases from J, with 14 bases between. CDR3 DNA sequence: TGTGCCAGCAGCCAAGGGGGACCCCTGGAGGAAGCTTTCTTT. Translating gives CASSQGGPLEEAFF.

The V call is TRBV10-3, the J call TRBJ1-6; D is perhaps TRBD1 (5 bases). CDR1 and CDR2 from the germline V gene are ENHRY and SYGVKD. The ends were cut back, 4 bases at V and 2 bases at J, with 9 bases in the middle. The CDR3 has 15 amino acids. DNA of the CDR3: TGTGCCATCAGTGCCAGGGACGCCTATAATTCACCCCTCCACTTT. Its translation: CAISARDAYNSPLHF.